This T cell receptor beta chain was identified in a study of blood T cell repertoires in COVID-19. Looking at the study overall: In each case, the material was cDNA or gDNA derived from T cells, B-cell-depleted T cells, or PBMCs.

V lost 2 bases, J lost 5 bases, and 5 bases stayed unmatched. This CDR3 spans 15 amino acids. Germline V gene sequence: CDR1 LGHDT, CDR2 YNNKEL (reference sequence). Data came from immunoSEQ multiplex PCR; TCRdb stores just in-frame clones and leaves some out. The sample lists about 300,000 clones; around 90% were seen once. The receptor was isolated from a man younger than 35 with active or convalescent COVID-19. V is TRBV3-1 (or the pseudogene TRBV3-2) and J is TRBJ2-5; 10 nucleotides agree with TRBD2. Sequences were obtained from peripheral blood. The CDR3 here is CASSQQLAGWETQYF. Written as DNA, the CDR3 is TGTGCCAGCAGCCAACAACTAGCGGGGTGGGAGACCCAGTACTTC.